This TCR beta chain was identified during a study of blood T cells in healthy people across ages. A sample-barcoded 5' primer and a J-beta primer mix were used in a second PCR of about 6 to 11 cycles. TCRdb re-analysed the 5' RACE reads in MiXCR, keeping a single row per CDR3 protein. Of approximately 780,000 distinct CDR3 sequences in the sample, 20% to 30% were seen once. Trimming removed 2 bases at V and 2 bases at J, with 16 bases between. This CDR3 region has 17 residues. Germline CDR1 is MNHNS and CDR2 is SASEGT. These data also featured in a second study, about T cells of mothers and their children.

The sequence derives from a boy younger than 18 in good health. V and J are TRBV6-1 and TRBJ1-5; a weak D match, TRBD1 (6 bases). The sample was blood. The CDR3, as DNA: TGTGCCAGCAGTGAATCATCGTGGGGGGCAGGCAATCAGCCCCAGCATTTT. It encodes CASSESSWGAGNQPQHF.